This entry concerns a single T cell receptor beta chain. What antigen it recognizes has not been identified. Nothing much larger sits one base from this clone, and base qualities are not available. This sample is drawn from a study of blood T cell repertoires in COVID-19 (dated by TCRdb to between 2020 and 2021). Background for the entire study: The collaborator samples originated in the United States, Italy and Spain and spanned the acute and convalescent phases of COVID-19. The repertoires were made available in a free public database intended to serve as a resource for research on the immune response to SARS-CoV-2. Samples came from the ongoing ImmuneRACE study (first 160 participants) plus 1,254 subjects from 6 global collaborators. The dataset comprised deeply sampled blood TCRbeta repertoires from subjects exposed to, actively infected with, or recovered from COVID-19. The sample metadata nearly always contained a de-identified subject ID, COVID-19 status, age in years and sex. The material from the prospective study consisted of cDNA or gDNA derived from T cells, B-cell-depleted T cells, or PBMCs. Where available, HLA class I and class II types were taken from metadata supplied by the sample provider and were not determined by assay-based typing. The full study reports these points: How much clinical and demographic metadata was included differed by source and by participant, and the metadata was provided uncurated.

The immunoSEQ Assay, a bias-controlled multiplex PCR, was used to amplify TCRbeta CDR3 regions from genomic DNA. As for how the authors treated the data: The number of nucleated cells in each sample was estimated from the amplification of reference gene primers within the assay. Sequence reads were collapsed and filtered to measure the absolute abundance of every unique TCRbeta CDR3 rearrangement. Productive Simpson clonality was computed per sample as the square root of Simpson's diversity index over productive rearrangements. TCRdb retrieved this table from immuneACCESS and kept in-frame rearrangements only. Not all clones are present; in checked studies, unresolved V genes account for under half, and no reason is known for the remainder. V and J calls and clone size are given by that table; D and trimming were obtained from the DNA. The sample has about 300,000 clones on record, roughly 89% of them singletons. The biggest ten clones account for 1.5% to 2% of the sample.

According to the germline V gene (reference sequence), CDR1 reads GTSNPN and CDR2 reads SVGIG. Including cysteine and phenylalanine, the CDR3 has 15 amino acids. Only the CDR3 portion is preserved as DNA: 45 bases, with reading frame beginning at the first base. V loses 0 bases, J loses 5 bases, and the germline ends lie 16 bases apart. One collaborating source in Seattle enrolled patients during active infection and followed them longitudinally through the course of disease. The collaborating institutions used their own protocols to collect whole blood in K2EDTA tubes. For TCRbeta analysis, collaborator samples were shipped as frozen whole blood, as isolated PBMCs, or as DNA extracted from either sample type.

Sequencing was performed on peripheral blood. The sequence came from a young woman with COVID-19, enrolled during active disease. The chain couples TRBV30 to TRBJ1-1, with TRBD1 as a weak D call on 6 bases. The CDR3 protein: CAWSVMDSARTEAFF. The DNA reads as follows: TGTGCCTGGAGTGTAATGGACAGTGCGAGGACTGAAGCTTTCTTT.